Included here is one TCR beta chain sequence, with context. Assignment of participants to cohorts was predicated upon participant-reported clinical history. The CDR3 is 14 amino acids. Per germline, CDR1 SGHDT and CDR2 YYEEEE. The germline V and J ends were trimmed by 4 bases and 9 bases, with 14 bases remaining between them. The entry originates in a study of blood T cell repertoires in COVID-19. Study background: From the United States, Italy and Spain came samples of acute and convalescent COVID-19. Sample material is recorded as cDNA or gDNA derived from T cells, B-cell-depleted T cells, or PBMCs.

Original data processing: Amplification of reference gene primers provided the estimated nucleated cell counts. Produced via immunoSEQ multiplex PCR; TCRdb's table is partial and in-frame only. The D gene and trimming were derived from the DNA, and the V and J assignments and clone size from that table. The sample includes 350,000 or so clones, roughly 85% seen only once; the top ten take roughly 4%. Sequencing was carried out using PBMCs or T cells enriched from blood (not recorded which). The gene calls are TRBV5-6 and TRBJ1-6; D unclear. The TCR sequence derives from a woman in her 40s with acute COVID-19. The CDR3 DNA reads as TGTGCCAGCAGCCCCGTGAGGATCGGTTCACCCCTCCACTTT. Amino acids: CASSPVRIGSPLHF.